This TCR beta chain was sequenced in a study of CD8 T cells in ankylosing spondylitis. Study findings and constraints: Seven or eight highly homologous variants formed a TCR beta motif that appeared characteristic of ankylosing spondylitis blood. Matched synovial fluid from ankylosing spondylitis patients was reported to be enriched for disease-linked clones.

A single record per CDR3 protein comes from TCRdb applying MiXCR to the 5' RACE reads. The sample has approximately 550,000 distinct CDR3 sequences, more than 9.5% seen once. This clonotype was seen a handful of times. Its antigen remains unknown. This TCR derives from a male donor with ankylosing spondylitis. Sequencing used blood, either unsorted or a sorted T cell fraction (not recorded which).

CDR3 in DNA: TGCGCCAGCAGCTTGGAGGGACTTCTCACGCCCCAGCATTTT. This gives the protein CASSLEGLLTPQHF. This chain uses TRBV5-1 with TRBJ1-5; D is possibly TRBD1 (5 bases). Trimming shortened V by 0 bases and J by 9 bases, and 13 bases separated the two germline ends. Looked up from germline, CDR1 is SGHRS and CDR2 is YFSETQ. This CDR3 has 14 amino acids.